Detailed here is one T cell receptor beta chain. What it recognizes is unknown. The data were obtained in a study of CD8+ T cells in alopecia areata. Turning to the study itself: Patients in the treated group were given tofacitinib by mouth, 5 to 10 mg twice a day. After 6 to 18 months of tofacitinib, follow-up continued 6 months off drug. Whole-study results and caveats: The study found tofacitinib significantly decreased scalp clonality and expanded CD8+ clones among the top 100.

V dropped 3 bases and J dropped 7 bases, with 18 bases sitting between them. CDR1 GTSNPN and CDR2 SVGIG come from the germline V gene (reference sequence). This CDR3 region has 14 residues. Treatment defined: oral pan-JAK inhibitor, 5-10 mg twice daily. Peripheral blood, together with lesional scalp punch biopsies, was collected from alopecia areata patients. After isolation, RNA underwent reverse transcription to generate cDNA as the sequencing template. Using immunoSEQ multiplex PCR, the repertoire was profiled, and TCRdb retains in-frame clones only, with some absent. This repertoire shows approximately 150,000 clones, approximately 59% found once; its top ten account for 16%.

This sequence was found in a human donor with alopecia areata. The material sequenced was CD4+ T cells sorted from blood, taken at approximately week 56, from a patient treated with tofacitinib. V usage is TRBV30 and J usage is TRBJ2-5; a possible D gene is TRBD1 (5 bases). CDR3 amino acids: CAWRDKTNSGTQYF. In DNA, the CDR3 is TGTGCCTGGAGGGACAAAACTAACTCGGGGACCCAGTACTTC.